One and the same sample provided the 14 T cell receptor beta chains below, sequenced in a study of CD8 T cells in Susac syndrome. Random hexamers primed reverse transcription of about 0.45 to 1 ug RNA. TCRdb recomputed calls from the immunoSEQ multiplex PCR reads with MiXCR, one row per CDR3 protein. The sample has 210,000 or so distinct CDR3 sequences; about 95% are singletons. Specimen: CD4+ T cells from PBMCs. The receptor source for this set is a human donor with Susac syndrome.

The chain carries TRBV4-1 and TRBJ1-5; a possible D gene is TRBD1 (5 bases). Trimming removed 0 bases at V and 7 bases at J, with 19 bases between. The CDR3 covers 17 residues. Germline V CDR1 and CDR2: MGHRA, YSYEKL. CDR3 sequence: CASSQDVGQGVRQPQHF. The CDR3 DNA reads TGCGCCAGCAGCCAAGATGTTGGGCAGGGAGTGAGGCAGCCCCAGCATTTT.

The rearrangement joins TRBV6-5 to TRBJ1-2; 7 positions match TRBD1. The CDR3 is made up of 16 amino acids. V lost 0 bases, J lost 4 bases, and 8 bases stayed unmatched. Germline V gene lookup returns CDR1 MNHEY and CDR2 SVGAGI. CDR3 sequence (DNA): TGTGCCAGCAGTTACTCGAGGGGGCTGAGCCTCTATGGCTACACCTTC. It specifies CASSYSRGLSLYGYTF.

The CDR3 spells CAWSVLANTGELFF. The CDR3 DNA reads TGTGCCTGGAGTGTACTGGCGAACACCGGGGAGCTGTTTTTT. The rearrangement uses TRBV30 and TRBJ2-2; D unresolved. CDR3 length: 14 amino acids. Trimming shortened V by 0 bases and J by 0 bases, and 5 bases separated the two germline ends. CDR1 GTSNPN and CDR2 SVGIG come from the germline V gene (reference sequence).

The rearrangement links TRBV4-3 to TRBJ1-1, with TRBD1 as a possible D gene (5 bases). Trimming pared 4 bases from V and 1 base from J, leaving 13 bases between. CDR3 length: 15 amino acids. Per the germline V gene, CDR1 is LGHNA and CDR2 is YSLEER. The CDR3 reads CASSPRGLENTEAFF. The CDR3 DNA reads TGCGCCAGCAGCCCAAGGGGCCTGGAGAACACTGAAGCTTTCTTT.

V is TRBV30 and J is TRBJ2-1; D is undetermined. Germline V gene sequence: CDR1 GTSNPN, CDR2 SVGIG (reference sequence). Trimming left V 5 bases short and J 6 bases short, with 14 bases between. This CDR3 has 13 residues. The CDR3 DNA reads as TGTGCCTGGGCCGGCCAAGACCTCAATGAGCAGTTCTTC. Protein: CAWAGQDLNEQFF.

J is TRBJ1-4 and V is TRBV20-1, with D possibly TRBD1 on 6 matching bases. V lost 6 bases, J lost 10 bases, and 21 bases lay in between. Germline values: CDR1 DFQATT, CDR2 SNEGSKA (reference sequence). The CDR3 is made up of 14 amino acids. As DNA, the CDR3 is TGCAGTGCAGAGGGACAAGGGCGGTTCGGAAAACTGTTTTTT. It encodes CSAEGQGRFGKLFF.

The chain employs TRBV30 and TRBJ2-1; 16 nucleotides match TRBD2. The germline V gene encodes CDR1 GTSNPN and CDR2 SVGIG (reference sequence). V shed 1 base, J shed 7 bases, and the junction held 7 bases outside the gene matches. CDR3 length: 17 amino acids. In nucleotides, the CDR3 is TGTGCCTGGAGTGCGCTGGGACTAGCGGGGGGGTTGAATGAGCAGTTCTTC. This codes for CAWSALGLAGGLNEQFF.

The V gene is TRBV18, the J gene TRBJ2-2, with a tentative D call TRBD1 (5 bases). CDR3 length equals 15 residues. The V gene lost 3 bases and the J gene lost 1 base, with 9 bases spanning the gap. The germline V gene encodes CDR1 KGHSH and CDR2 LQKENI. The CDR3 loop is CASSPVQGNTGELFF. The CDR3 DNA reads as TGTGCCAGCTCACCCGTCCAGGGGAACACCGGGGAGCTGTTTTTT.

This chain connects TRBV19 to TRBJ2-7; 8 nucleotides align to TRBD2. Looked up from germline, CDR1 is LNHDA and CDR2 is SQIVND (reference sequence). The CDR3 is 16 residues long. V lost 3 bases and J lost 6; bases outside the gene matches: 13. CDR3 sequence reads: CASSIISGGLLGEQYF. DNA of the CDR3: TGTGCCAGTAGTATCATCAGCGGGGGTTTGTTGGGCGAGCAGTACTTC.

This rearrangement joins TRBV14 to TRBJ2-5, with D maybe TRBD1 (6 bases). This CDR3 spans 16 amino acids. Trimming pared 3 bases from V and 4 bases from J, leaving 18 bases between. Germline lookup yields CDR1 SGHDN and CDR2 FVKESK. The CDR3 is CASSQIIKGQLETQYF. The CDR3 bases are TGTGCCAGCAGCCAGATCATTAAAGGACAGCTAGAGACCCAGTACTTC.

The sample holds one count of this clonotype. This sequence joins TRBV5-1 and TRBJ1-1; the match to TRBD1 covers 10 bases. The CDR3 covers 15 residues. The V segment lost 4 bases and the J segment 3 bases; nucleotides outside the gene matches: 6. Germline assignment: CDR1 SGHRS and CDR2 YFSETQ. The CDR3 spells CASSLIGTGDTEAFF. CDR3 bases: TGCGCCAGCAGCCTTATCGGGACAGGGGACACTGAAGCTTTCTTT.

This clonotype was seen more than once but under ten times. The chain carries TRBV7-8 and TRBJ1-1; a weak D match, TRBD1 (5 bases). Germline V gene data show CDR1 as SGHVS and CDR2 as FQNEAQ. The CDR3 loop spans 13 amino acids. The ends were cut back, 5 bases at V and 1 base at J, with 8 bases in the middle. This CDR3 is CASSPDTNTEAFF. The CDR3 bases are TGTGCCAGCAGCCCGGACACGAACACTGAAGCTTTCTTT.

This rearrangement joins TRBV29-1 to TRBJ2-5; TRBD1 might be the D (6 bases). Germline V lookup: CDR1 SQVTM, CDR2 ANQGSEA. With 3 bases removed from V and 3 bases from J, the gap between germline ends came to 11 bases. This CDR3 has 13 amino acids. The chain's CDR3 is CSVDVGGKETQYF. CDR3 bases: TGCAGCGTTGATGTAGGGGGAAAAGAGACCCAGTACTTC.

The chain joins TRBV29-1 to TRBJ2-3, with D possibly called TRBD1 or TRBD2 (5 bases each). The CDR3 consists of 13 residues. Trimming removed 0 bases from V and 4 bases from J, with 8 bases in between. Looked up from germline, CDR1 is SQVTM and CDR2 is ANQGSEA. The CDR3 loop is CSVEDRGADTQYF. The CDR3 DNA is TGCAGCGTTGAAGACCGAGGGGCAGATACGCAGTATTTT.